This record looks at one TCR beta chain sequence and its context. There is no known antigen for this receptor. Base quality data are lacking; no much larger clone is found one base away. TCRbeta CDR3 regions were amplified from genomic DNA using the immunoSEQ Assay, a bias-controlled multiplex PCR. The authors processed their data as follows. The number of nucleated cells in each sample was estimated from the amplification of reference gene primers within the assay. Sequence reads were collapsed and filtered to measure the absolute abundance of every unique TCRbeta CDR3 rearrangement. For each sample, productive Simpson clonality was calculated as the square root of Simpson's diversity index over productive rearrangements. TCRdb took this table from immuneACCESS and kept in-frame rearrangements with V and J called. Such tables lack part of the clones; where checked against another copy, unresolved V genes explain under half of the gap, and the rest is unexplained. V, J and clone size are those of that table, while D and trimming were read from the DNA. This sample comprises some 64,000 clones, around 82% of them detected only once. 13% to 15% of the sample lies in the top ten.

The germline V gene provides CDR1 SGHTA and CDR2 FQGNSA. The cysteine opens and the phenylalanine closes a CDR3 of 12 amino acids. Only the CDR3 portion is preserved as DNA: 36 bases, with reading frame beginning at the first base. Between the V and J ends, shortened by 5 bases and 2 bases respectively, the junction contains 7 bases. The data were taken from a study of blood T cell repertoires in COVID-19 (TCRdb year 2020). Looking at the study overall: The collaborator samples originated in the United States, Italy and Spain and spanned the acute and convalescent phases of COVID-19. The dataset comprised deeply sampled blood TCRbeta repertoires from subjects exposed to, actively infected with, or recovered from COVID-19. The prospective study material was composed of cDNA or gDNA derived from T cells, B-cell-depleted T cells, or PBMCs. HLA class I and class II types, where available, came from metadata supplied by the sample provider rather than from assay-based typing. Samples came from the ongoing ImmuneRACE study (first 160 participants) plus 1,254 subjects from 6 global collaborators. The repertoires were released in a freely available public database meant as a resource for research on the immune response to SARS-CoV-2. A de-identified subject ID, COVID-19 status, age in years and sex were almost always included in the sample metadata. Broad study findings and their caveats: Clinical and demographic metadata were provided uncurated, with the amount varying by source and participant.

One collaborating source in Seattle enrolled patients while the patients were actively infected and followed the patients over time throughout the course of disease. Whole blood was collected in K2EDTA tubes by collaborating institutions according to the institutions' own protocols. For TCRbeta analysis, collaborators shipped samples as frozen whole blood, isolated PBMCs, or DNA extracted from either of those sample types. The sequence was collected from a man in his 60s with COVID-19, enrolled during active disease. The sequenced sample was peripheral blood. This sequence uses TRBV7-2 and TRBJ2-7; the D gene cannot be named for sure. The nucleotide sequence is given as TGTGCCAGCAGCGGGCAGACCTACGAGCAGTACTTC. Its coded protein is CASSGQTYEQYF.